This T cell receptor beta chain was recovered during a study of blood T cell repertoires in COVID-19. As for the study in general: The United States, Italy and Spain were the sources of the acute and convalescent COVID-19 samples.

The repertoire was sequenced with immunoSEQ multiplex PCR; TCRdb's copy has only in-frame clones and lacks some. The sample lists about 130,000 clones; roughly two thirds were seen once. This CDR3 is built from 15 residues. Trimming at V came to 4 bases and at J to 3 bases, leaving 7 bases not matched to a gene. The germline gives CDR1 LGHNA, CDR2 YSLEER. This sequence was found in a woman aged 70 to 79 with acute or convalescent COVID-19. The material sequenced was peripheral blood. The chain joins TRBV4-3 to TRBJ2-7; the match to TRBD1 covers 9 bases. CDR3 sequence reads: CASSRGRDRVYEQYF. CDR3 DNA sequence: TGCGCCAGCAGCCGGGGCCGGGACAGGGTCTACGAGCAGTACTTC.